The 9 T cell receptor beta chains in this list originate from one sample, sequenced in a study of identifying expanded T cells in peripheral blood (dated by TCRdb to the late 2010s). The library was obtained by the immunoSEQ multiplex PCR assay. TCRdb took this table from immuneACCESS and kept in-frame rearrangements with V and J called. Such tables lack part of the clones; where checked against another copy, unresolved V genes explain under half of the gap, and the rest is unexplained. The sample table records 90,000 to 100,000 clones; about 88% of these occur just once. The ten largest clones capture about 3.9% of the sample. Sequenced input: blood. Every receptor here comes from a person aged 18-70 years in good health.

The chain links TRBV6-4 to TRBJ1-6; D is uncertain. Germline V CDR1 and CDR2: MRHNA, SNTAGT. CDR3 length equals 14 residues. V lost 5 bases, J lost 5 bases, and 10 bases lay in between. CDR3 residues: CASSWASDNSPLHF. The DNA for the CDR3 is TGTGCCAGCAGTTGGGCCAGCGATAATTCACCCCTCCACTTT.

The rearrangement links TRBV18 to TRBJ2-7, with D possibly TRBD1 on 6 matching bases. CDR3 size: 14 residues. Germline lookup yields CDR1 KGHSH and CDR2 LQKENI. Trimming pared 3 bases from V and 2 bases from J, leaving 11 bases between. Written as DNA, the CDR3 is TGTGCCAGCTCACCCAACAAGGGGGCCTACGAGCAGTACTTC. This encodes CASSPNKGAYEQYF.

In nucleotides, the CDR3 is TGTGCCAGCAGCTCCAGGGACATAACCTCCTACGAGCAGTACTTC. It yields the protein CASSSRDITSYEQYF. The chain is built from TRBV9 and TRBJ2-7; a weak D match, TRBD1 (6 bases). The CDR3 has 15 amino acids. Trimming stripped 4 bases from V and 0 bases from J, with 14 bases between. The V gene's germline CDR1 is SGDLS and CDR2 YYNGEE.

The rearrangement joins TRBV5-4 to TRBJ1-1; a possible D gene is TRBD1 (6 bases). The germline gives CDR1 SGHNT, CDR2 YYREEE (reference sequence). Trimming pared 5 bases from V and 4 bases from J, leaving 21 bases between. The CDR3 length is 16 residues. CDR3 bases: TGTGCCAGCAGACCCTTGGGGGGCGGGACCGGCACTGAAGCTTTCTTT. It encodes CASRPLGGGTGTEAFF.

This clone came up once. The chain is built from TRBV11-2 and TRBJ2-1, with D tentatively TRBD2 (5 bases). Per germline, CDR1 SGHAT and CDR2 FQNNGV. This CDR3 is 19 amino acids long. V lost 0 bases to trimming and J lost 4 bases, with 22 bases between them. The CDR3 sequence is CASSLDLIVVAKKYNEQFF. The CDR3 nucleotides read TGTGCCAGCAGCTTAGATCTAATTGTGGTAGCGAAAAAGTACAATGAGCAGTTCTTC. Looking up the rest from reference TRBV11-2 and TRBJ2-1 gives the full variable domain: EAGVAQSPRYKIIEKRQSVAFWCNPISGHATLYWYQQILGQGPKLLIQFQNNGVVDDSQLPKDRFSAERLKGVDSTLKIQPAKLEDSAVYLCASSLDLIVVAKKYNEQFFGPGTRLTVL.

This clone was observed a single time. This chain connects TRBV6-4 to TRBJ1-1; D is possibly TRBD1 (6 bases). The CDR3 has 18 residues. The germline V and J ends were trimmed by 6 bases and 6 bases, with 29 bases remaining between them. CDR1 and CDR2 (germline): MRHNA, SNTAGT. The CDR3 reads CASSDGWARQVPKAEAFF. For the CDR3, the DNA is TGTGCCAGCAGCGACGGGTGGGCACGACAGGTTCCGAAGGCTGAAGCTTTCTTT.

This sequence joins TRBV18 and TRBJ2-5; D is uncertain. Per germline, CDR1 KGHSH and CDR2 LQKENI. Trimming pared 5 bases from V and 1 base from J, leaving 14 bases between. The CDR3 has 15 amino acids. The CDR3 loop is CASSSRLGIQETQYF. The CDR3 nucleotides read TGTGCCAGCTCATCTAGATTAGGCATCCAAGAGACCCAGTACTTC.

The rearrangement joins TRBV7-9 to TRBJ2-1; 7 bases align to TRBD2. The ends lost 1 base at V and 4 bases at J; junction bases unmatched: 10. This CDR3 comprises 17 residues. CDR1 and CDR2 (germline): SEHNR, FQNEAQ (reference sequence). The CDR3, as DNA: TGTGCCAGCAGCTTAGTGTCGGCGGGAGCTTTATACAATGAGCAGTTCTTC. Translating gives CASSLVSAGALYNEQFF.

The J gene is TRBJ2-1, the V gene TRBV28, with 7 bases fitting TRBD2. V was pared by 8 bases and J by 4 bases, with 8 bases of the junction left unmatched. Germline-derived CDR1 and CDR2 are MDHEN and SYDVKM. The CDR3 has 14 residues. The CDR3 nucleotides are TGTGCCAGCGGGCGTCTAGCGGAATACAATGAGCAGTTCTTC. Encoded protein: CASGRLAEYNEQFF.